The 32 T cell receptor beta chains reported below all come from one sample, sequenced in a study of yellow fever vaccine responses in identical twins. In TCRdb, the RT-PCR reads were re-called with MiXCR into one record per CDR3 protein. The repertoire holds about 10,000 distinct CDR3 sequences, over 80% seen once, with under 2.5% in the top ten. The sample was T cells from blood (PBMCs), unsorted or a sorted subset (not recorded which), taken before or after yellow fever vaccination (not recorded which). The receptors originated from a woman between 18 and 30 years old who received the yellow fever vaccine.

This clonotype was counted between two and nine times. This chain uses TRBV15 with TRBJ1-2; maybe TRBD1 (5 bases). The germline gives CDR1 LNHNV, CDR2 YYDKDF (reference sequence). This CDR3 is 14 amino acids long. With 0 bases removed from V and 5 bases from J, the gap between germline ends came to 10 bases. DNA for the CDR3: TGTGCCACCAGCAGAGATCGAGGGGAATATGGCTACACCTTC. Translating it yields CATSRDRGEYGYTF.

This clonotype was recorded once. This rearrangement joins TRBV10-3 to TRBJ1-1; TRBD1 is a possible D gene (6 bases). The V end was cut by 10 bases, the J end by 0 bases, with 15 bases between. Germline-derived CDR1 and CDR2 are ENHRY and SYGVKD. CDR3 length: 14 amino acids. This CDR3 reads CATTIGQLNTEAFF. CDR3 sequence (DNA): TGTGCCACCACGATAGGACAGTTGAACACTGAAGCTTTCTTT.

The rearrangement joins TRBV6-5 to TRBJ2-5; tentatively, D is TRBD1 (6 bases). CDR1 and CDR2 from the germline V gene are MNHEY and SVGAGI. Trimming removed 0 bases at V and 5 bases at J, with 13 bases between. CDR3 length: 15 amino acids. As DNA, the CDR3 is TGTGCCAGCAGTTACTCCGGCAGGGGATTGGAGACCCAGTACTTC. Translating it yields CASSYSGRGLETQYF.

This clonotype was detected only a few times. One junction end does not reproduce the germline sequence, and a read error may be involved. The gene calls are TRBV20-1 and TRBJ2-7, with D perhaps being TRBD1 or TRBD2 (5 bases each). The CDR3 has 13 residues. Germline values: CDR1 DFQATT, CDR2 SNEGSKA (reference sequence). The CDR3 loop reads CRASRDGSYEQYF. CDR3 nucleotides: TGCAGAGCTAGCCGGGACGGATCCTACGAGCAGTACTTC.

V usage is TRBV12-3 or TRBV12-4 and J usage is TRBJ1-3; 7 bases agree with TRBD1. The CDR3 is 15 amino acids. Trimming at V came to 6 bases and at J to 4 bases, leaving 9 bases not matched to a gene. Here the CDR3 DNA reads TGTGCCAGCAGGCCTTCTACAGGGGCAGGAAACACCATATATTTT. The encoded protein is CASRPSTGAGNTIYF.

The chain has TRBV6-2 or TRBV6-3 and TRBJ1-5, with 7 bases fitting TRBD1. With 1 base clipped from V and 0 bases from J, the junction kept 6 bases outside the gene matches. The CDR3 runs to 17 residues. Germline V gene data show CDR1 as MNHEY and CDR2 as SVGEGT. This CDR3 is CASSYWDSYVSNQPQHF. For the CDR3, the DNA is TGTGCCAGCAGTTACTGGGACAGCTACGTTAGCAATCAGCCCCAGCATTTT.

The chain employs TRBV29-1 and TRBJ1-4; D unresolved. There are 11 residues in the CDR3. Germline-derived CDR1 and CDR2 are SQVTM and ANQGSEA. The V end was cut by 4 bases, the J end by 8 bases, with 8 bases between. CDR3 protein: CSVVGGEKLFF. The CDR3 DNA reads as TGCAGCGTTGTAGGTGGGGAAAAACTGTTTTTT.

This chain joins TRBV5-1 and TRBJ2-7, with D unclear. The CDR3 covers 16 residues. V lost 0 bases, J lost 0 bases, and 13 bases lay in between. In germline, CDR1 is SGHRS, CDR2 YFSETQ. In DNA form, the CDR3 reads TGCGCCAGCAGCTTGGCCGGCGCCAGGAGCTCCTACGAGCAGTACTTC. Protein: CASSLAGARSSYEQYF.

The V gene is TRBV29-1, the J gene TRBJ2-3, with TRBD1 matching 9 bases. After removal of 6 bases from V and 4 bases from J, the junction contained 5 bases not matched to a gene. The CDR3 length is 13 residues. Looked up from germline, CDR1 is SQVTM and CDR2 is ANQGSEA. CDR3 loop: CSVADRGADTQYF. The CDR3, as DNA: TGCAGCGTCGCCGACAGGGGGGCAGATACGCAGTATTTT.

This chain joins TRBV2 and TRBJ2-5; D remains ambiguous. This CDR3 contains 15 residues. V was shortened by 0 bases and J by 5 bases, with 13 bases between the two germline ends. Germline V gene data show CDR1 as SNHLY and CDR2 as FYNNEI. The CDR3 spells CASSEAGNPRETQYF. The CDR3 DNA reads TGTGCCAGCAGTGAAGCGGGAAACCCGCGGGAGACCCAGTACTTC.

V usage is TRBV13 and J usage is TRBJ2-7; a weak D match, TRBD2 (6 bases). Trimming removed 9 bases at V and 2 bases at J, with 14 bases between. CDR1 and CDR2 from the germline V gene are PRHDT and FYEKMQ (reference sequence). The CDR3 is 13 amino acids. In nucleotides, the CDR3 is TGTGCCAGGGCCGGGACTCCACCCTACGAGCAGTACTTC. It translates to CARAGTPPYEQYF.

The chain is built from TRBV19 and TRBJ1-6; 7 bases fit TRBD1. Germline assignment: CDR1 LNHDA and CDR2 SQIVND (reference sequence). This CDR3 contains 14 residues. J lost 6 bases, V lost 4 bases, and 3 bases had no gene match. CDR3: CASSTRQGNSPLHF. The CDR3 bases are TGTGCCAGTAGTACCCGACAGGGTAATTCACCCCTCCACTTT.

This rearrangement joins TRBV10-1 to TRBJ2-2; perhaps D is TRBD1 or TRBD2 (5 bases each). Germline CDR1 WNHNN, CDR2 SYGVQD (reference sequence). This CDR3 spans 14 amino acids. With 9 bases removed from V and 5 bases from J, the gap between germline ends came to 16 bases. In nucleotides, the CDR3 is TGCGCCAGTACGGGGACGTACCCAACCGGGGAGCTGTTTTTT. Protein: CASTGTYPTGELFF.

This clonotype was found once. The J gene is TRBJ2-5, the V gene TRBV29-1; D remains unclear. Germline V gives CDR1 SQVTM, CDR2 ANQGSEA. The CDR3 is made up of 12 amino acids. Trimming shortened V by 1 base and J by 4 bases, and 7 bases separated the two germline ends. The CDR3 reads CSVEGIGETQYF. CDR3 coding DNA: TGCAGCGTTGAAGGAATTGGAGAGACCCAGTACTTC.

The chain employs TRBV7-9 and TRBJ2-7; 8 nucleotides align to TRBD1. The CDR3 is 15 amino acids. Germline values: CDR1 SEHNR, CDR2 FQNEAQ (reference sequence). The V gene end was trimmed by 5 bases and the J gene end by 0 bases; junction bases not matched to a gene: 6. The CDR3 DNA sequence: TGTGCCAGCAGCGCCAGGACAGGGCTCTCCTACGAGCAGTACTTC. Its protein is CASSARTGLSYEQYF. Looking up the rest from reference TRBV7-9 and TRBJ2-7 gives the full variable domain: DTGVSQNPRHKITKRGQNVTFRCDPISEHNRLYWYRQTLGQGPEFLTYFQNEAQLEKSRLLSDRFSAERPKGSFSTLEIQRTEQGDSAMYLCASSARTGLSYEQYFGPGTRLTVT.

This chain connects TRBV2 to TRBJ2-2, with 12 bases matching TRBD2. Germline trimming cut 2 bases from V and 7 bases from J; bases unmatched to any gene: 5. Per the germline V gene, CDR1 is SNHLY and CDR2 is FYNNEI. The CDR3 is made up of 16 amino acids. The CDR3 DNA is TGTGCCAGCAGTGAACCGACTAGCGGGAGTAGCGGGGAGCTGTTTTTT. Protein: CASSEPTSGSSGELFF.

This rearrangement joins TRBV10-1 to TRBJ2-7; tentative D call: TRBD2 (6 bases). This CDR3 is 13 amino acids long. From germline, CDR1 is WNHNN and CDR2 SYGVQD (reference sequence). Trimming removed 3 bases from V and 6 bases from J, with 12 bases in between. CDR3 nucleotide sequence: TGCGCCAGCAGTGACCTGACTAGTAGCGAGCAGTACTTC. It is translated as CASSDLTSSEQYF.

The chain is built from TRBV2 and TRBJ1-5; D gene ambiguous. This CDR3 region has 12 residues. V lost 3 bases to trimming and J lost 9 bases, with 9 bases between them. Germline assignment: CDR1 SNHLY and CDR2 FYNNEI. CDR3 in amino acids: CASSEVVAPQHF. The CDR3 nucleotides are TGTGCCAGCAGTGAGGTTGTAGCGCCCCAGCATTTT.

The chain is built from TRBV5-1 and TRBJ2-4; perhaps D is TRBD1 or TRBD2 (5 bases each). This CDR3 is 15 amino acids long. The germline gives CDR1 SGHRS, CDR2 YFSETQ. Between the trimmed V and J ends, which lost 2 bases and 0 bases, there was a span of 9 bases. The CDR3 sequence: CASSLGDLAKNIQYF. The DNA for the CDR3 is TGCGCCAGCAGCTTAGGGGACCTAGCCAAAAACATTCAGTACTTC. Complete variable domain (other parts from reference TRBV5-1 and TRBJ2-4): KAGVTQTPRYLIKTRGQQVTLSCSPISGHRSVSWYQQTPGQGLQFLFEYFSETQRNKGNFPGRFSGRQFSNSRSEMNVSTLELGDSALYLCASSLGDLAKNIQYFGAGTRLSVL.

Only one count was recorded for this clonotype. V is TRBV10-3 and J is TRBJ1-1; D is uncertain. In germline, CDR1 is ENHRY, CDR2 SYGVKD. This CDR3 is 11 amino acids long. Trimming stripped 8 bases from V and 1 base from J, with 5 bases between. CDR3 coding DNA: TGTGCCATCTCCCAGAACACTGAAGCTTTCTTT. It yields the protein CAISQNTEAFF.

V usage is TRBV4-2 and J usage is TRBJ2-1; D is perhaps TRBD2 (6 bases). The CDR3 contains 13 residues. V gave up 10 bases and J gave up 7 bases, with 17 bases separating them. Germline V CDR1 and CDR2: LGHNA, YNFKEQ. CDR3 residues: CATSVWVWNEQFF. DNA of the CDR3: TGTGCCACTAGCGTTTGGGTCTGGAATGAGCAGTTCTTC.

The chain has TRBV4-3 and TRBJ2-1; tentatively, D is TRBD2 (6 bases). V lost 0 bases to trimming and J lost 7 bases, with 16 bases between them. The length of the CDR3 is 16 residues. CDR1 is LGHNA and CDR2 is YSLEER in the germline V gene. The CDR3 region has the DNA TGCGCCAGCAGCCAAGATGCCCAGACTAGGTCAAATGAGCAGTTCTTC. Protein sequence: CASSQDAQTRSNEQFF.

The rearrangement uses TRBV19 and TRBJ2-6; TRBD1 might be the D (7 bases). The V end lost 6 bases, the J end lost 9 bases, and 18 bases lay between the germline ends. Germline-derived CDR1 and CDR2 are LNHDA and SQIVND (reference sequence). This CDR3 has 15 amino acids. CDR3 residues: CASSNLHRGGNVLTF. The CDR3 DNA follows: TGTGCCAGTAGCAACCTGCACAGGGGAGGCAACGTCCTGACTTTC.

The rearrangement links TRBV15 to TRBJ2-1, with D perhaps being TRBD1 or TRBD2 (5 bases each). The CDR3 has 14 residues. Germline lookup yields CDR1 LNHNV and CDR2 YYDKDF (reference sequence). V shed 3 bases and J shed 9 bases, with 15 bases lying between them. CDR3 protein: CATSRGDSHREQFF. As DNA, the CDR3 is TGTGCCACCAGCAGGGGAGACAGTCATCGTGAGCAGTTCTTC.

Only one count was recorded for this clonotype. The gene calls are TRBV5-1 and TRBJ2-1; TRBD2 matches 8 bases. V shed 5 bases, J shed 4 bases, and the junction held 8 bases outside the gene matches. There are 15 residues in the CDR3. From germline, CDR1 is SGHRS and CDR2 YFSETQ. CDR3 region: CASSKVAGSYNEQFF. Written as DNA, the CDR3 is TGCGCCAGCAGTAAGGTAGCGGGGAGTTACAATGAGCAGTTCTTC.

This sequence joins TRBV7-9 and TRBJ2-1; no reliable D call. This CDR3 has 15 residues. Germline V lookup: CDR1 SEHNR, CDR2 FQNEAQ (reference sequence). Between the trimmed V and J ends, which lost 4 bases and 2 bases, there was a span of 12 bases. The CDR3 DNA reads as TGTGCCAGCAGCTCGAACTTGGTCGCCTACAATGAGCAGTTCTTC. Protein product: CASSSNLVAYNEQFF.

This rearrangement joins TRBV20-1 to TRBJ2-1; D is uncertain. Trimming shortened V by 5 bases and J by 0 bases, and 11 bases separated the two germline ends. Germline V gives CDR1 DFQATT, CDR2 SNEGSKA (reference sequence). The CDR3 spans 14 residues. The CDR3 region is CSARLTSSYNEQFF. DNA of the CDR3: TGCAGTGCTCGGCTGACGAGCTCCTACAATGAGCAGTTCTTC.

CDR3 nucleotides: TGCAGCGTAGCCGGGACAGGGCAAAATGGCTACACCTTC. This encodes CSVAGTGQNGYTF. The chain carries TRBV29-1 and TRBJ1-2; 9 bases map to TRBD1. V lost 6 bases and J lost 6; bases outside the gene matches: 8. The V gene's germline CDR1 is SQVTM and CDR2 ANQGSEA. The CDR3 sequence is 13 residues long.

The chain couples TRBV11-2 to TRBJ2-3, with 10 nucleotides matching TRBD2. CDR1 is SGHAT and CDR2 is FQNNGV in the germline V gene. V was clipped by 1 base and J by 1 base; unmatched bases: 11. This CDR3 has 19 residues. The CDR3 here is CASSLVGSGGANGTDTQYF. The CDR3 DNA follows: TGTGCCAGCAGCTTAGTGGGCAGCGGGGGGGCCAACGGCACAGATACGCAGTATTTT.

V is TRBV18 and J is TRBJ2-1; D is possibly TRBD1 (5 bases). The CDR3 consists of 14 residues. CDR1 and CDR2 from the germline V gene are KGHSH and LQKENI. V lost 6 bases and J lost 7, with 16 bases in between. Here the CDR3 reads CASSSGQPGNEQFF. The CDR3 DNA is TGTGCCAGCTCCTCAGGACAACCAGGGAATGAGCAGTTCTTC.

This chain connects TRBV7-9 to TRBJ2-7; 7 nucleotides align to TRBD2. V shed 0 bases, J shed 1 base, and the junction held 3 bases outside the gene matches. This CDR3 is 15 amino acids long. CDR1 and CDR2 from the germline V gene are SEHNR and FQNEAQ (reference sequence). CDR3 protein: CASSLAKRDSYEQYF. In nucleotides, the CDR3 is TGTGCCAGCAGCTTAGCAAAGCGGGATTCCTACGAGCAGTACTTC.

The gene calls are TRBV6-1 and TRBJ2-5, with D possibly being TRBD1 (6 bases). CDR3 length equals 17 residues. Trimming removed 8 bases at V and 5 bases at J, with 27 bases between. Germline V lookup: CDR1 MNHNS, CDR2 SASEGT. CDR3 region: CASRTQGMVRDRETQYF. CDR3 DNA sequence: TGTGCCAGCCGCACTCAGGGGATGGTTAGGGACCGGGAGACCCAGTACTTC.